The 17 T cell receptor beta chains in this list originate from one sample, sequenced in a study of blood T cell repertoires in COVID-19. Only in-frame clones appear in the TCRdb table, and some are missing; sequencing was by immunoSEQ multiplex PCR. The table lists about 210,000 clones, approximately 82% of them singletons. Material for sequencing was peripheral blood. The receptor set was obtained from a man aged 45-60 years with active or convalescent COVID-19.

This sequence joins TRBV18 and TRBJ2-7; 12 nucleotides match TRBD2. The V segment lost 6 bases and the J segment 4 bases; nucleotides outside the gene matches: 4. Germline V CDR1 and CDR2: KGHSH, LQKENI. The CDR3 loop spans 14 amino acids. The DNA of the CDR3 is TGTGCCAGCTCCCCTAGCGGGGGGGCTTACGAGCAGTACTTC. This encodes CASSPSGGAYEQYF.

The chain joins TRBV10-1 to TRBJ2-2, with a possible D match to TRBD2 (6 bases). Germline V gene data show CDR1 as WNHNN and CDR2 as SYGVQD (reference sequence). Deletions cut 3 bases from V and 6 bases from J, with 11 bases between. This CDR3 contains 14 residues. The DNA of the CDR3 is TGCGCCAGCAGTGATCTCGGGGGATCCGGGGAGCTGTTTTTT. It codes for CASSDLGGSGELFF.

The chain uses TRBV30 and TRBJ2-3; 9 nucleotides match TRBD2. The CDR3 is made up of 15 amino acids. The ends lost 2 bases at V and 6 bases at J; junction bases unmatched: 9. CDR1 and CDR2 from the germline V gene are GTSNPN and SVGIG (reference sequence). In nucleotides, the CDR3 is TGTGCCTGGAGTCTGATGGAGCGGGGGGTGGATACGCAGTATTTT. This codes for CAWSLMERGVDTQYF.

This rearrangement joins TRBV7-8 to TRBJ2-2; 7 bases match TRBD1. CDR3 length equals 15 residues. Trimming cost V 2 bases and J 3 bases; bases outside gene matches: 3. Per the germline V gene, CDR1 is SGHVS and CDR2 is FQNEAQ. The CDR3, as DNA: TGTGCCAGCAGCTTAAGGGGGCTGGACACCGGGGAGCTGTTTTTT. Its protein is CASSLRGLDTGELFF.

This rearrangement joins TRBV28 to TRBJ1-1; no reliable D call. The germline gives CDR1 MDHEN, CDR2 SYDVKM. CDR3 length: 15 residues. Trimming took off 6 bases at V and 4 bases at J, with 18 bases between the two ends. CDR3 sequence reads: CASSLTRVLGTEAFF. The DNA of the CDR3 is TGTGCCAGCAGCCTGACGAGGGTATTGGGCACTGAAGCTTTCTTT.

The chain has TRBV27 and TRBJ1-2; no firm D call. The germline CDR1 and CDR2 sequences are MNHEY and SMNVEV (reference sequence). The CDR3 has 13 amino acids. Trimming took 4 bases from V and 4 from J, leaving 10 bases between them. CDR3 region: CASSSQTTYGYTF. The CDR3 DNA is TGTGCCAGCAGTTCTCAGACTACCTATGGCTACACCTTC.

The chain couples TRBV4-3 to TRBJ1-2; D gene unclear. Per germline, CDR1 LGHNA and CDR2 YSLEER. The V and J ends lost 4 bases and 2 bases respectively, with 8 bases between them. The CDR3 loop spans 13 amino acids. CDR3 sequence reads: CASSPDLNYGYTF. The CDR3 DNA sequence: TGCGCCAGCAGCCCGGACTTAAACTATGGCTACACCTTC.

This chain connects TRBV10-3 to TRBJ1-6, with D hard to call. The CDR3 sequence is 15 residues long. Trimming shortened V by 2 bases and J by 7 bases, and 12 bases separated the two germline ends. Germline assignment: CDR1 ENHRY and CDR2 SYGVKD. The DNA for the CDR3 is TGTGCCATCAGTGAGAAGGCTACGGGAAATTCACCCCTCCACTTT. Protein sequence: CAISEKATGNSPLHF.

This clone appeared once. The CDR3 coding sequence is TGTGCCATCAGTCTACTAGGCGGGAGGGGGGCAGAGACCCAGTACTTC. Translating gives CAISLLGGRGAETQYF. The chain links TRBV10-3 to TRBJ2-5; 9 nucleotides line up with TRBD2. The ends lost 5 bases at V and 4 bases at J; junction bases unmatched: 11. Germline-derived CDR1 and CDR2 are ENHRY and SYGVKD. The CDR3 length is 16 residues.

The chain couples TRBV7-2 to TRBJ2-3; TRBD2 matches at 12 bases. The CDR3 runs to 16 residues. J gave up 2 bases and V 3 bases, and 3 bases lay outside the gene matches. Germline V gene lookup returns CDR1 SGHTA and CDR2 FQGNSA. The DNA for the CDR3 is TGTGCCAGCAGCTTCGGACTAGCGGGGTACACAGATACGCAGTATTTT. Protein sequence: CASSFGLAGYTDTQYF. The variable domain in full, with the rest retrieved from reference TRBV7-2 and TRBJ2-3, is GAGVSQSPSNKVTEKGKDVELRCDPISGHTALYWYRQSLGQGLEFLIYFQGNSAPDKSGLPSDRFSAERTGGSVSTLTIQRTQQEDSAVYLCASSFGLAGYTDTQYFGPGTRLTVL.

V usage is TRBV14 and J usage is TRBJ1-1; 7 bases agree with TRBD1. The CDR3 spans 15 residues. CDR1 and CDR2 (germline): SGHDN, FVKESK. Losses at the gene ends were 4 bases for V and 5 bases for J; bases not matched to a gene: 10. The CDR3 spells CASSPKLTGVTEAFF. DNA of the CDR3: TGTGCCAGCAGCCCGAAGCTTACAGGGGTGACTGAAGCTTTCTTT.

The genes are TRBV5-6 and TRBJ1-4, with D tentatively TRBD1 (6 bases). V was clipped by 4 bases and J by 4 bases, with 11 bases between them. CDR1 SGHDT and CDR2 YYEEEE come from the germline V gene. CDR3 length: 14 amino acids. The CDR3 DNA is TGTGCCAGCAGCGCGTGGACAGTTAATGAAAAACTGTTTTTT. Translating it yields CASSAWTVNEKLFF.

The genes are TRBV2 and TRBJ1-2; a possible D gene is TRBD1 (5 bases). CDR3 length equals 13 residues. Trimming stripped 4 bases from V and 2 bases from J, with 8 bases between. Germline CDR1 SNHLY, CDR2 FYNNEI. The CDR3 DNA follows: TGTGCCAGCAGTGTTACAGGCAACTATGGCTACACCTTC. Protein sequence: CASSVTGNYGYTF. The whole variable domain, remainder taken from reference TRBV2 and TRBJ1-2, is EPEVTQTPSHQVTQMGQEVILRCVPISNHLYFYWYRQILGQKVEFLVSFYNNEISEKSEIFDDQFSVERPDGSNFTLKIRSTKLEDSAMYFCASSVTGNYGYTFGSGTRLTVV.

The CDR3 nucleotides are TGTGCCAGCTCACAACTCCGGGACAGGGACACTGAAGCTTTCTTT. Protein product: CASSQLRDRDTEAFF. The gene calls are TRBV18 and TRBJ1-1; 9 nucleotides agree with TRBD1. The germline gives CDR1 KGHSH, CDR2 LQKENI. The CDR3 length is 15 residues. V was clipped by 4 bases and J by 3 bases; unmatched bases: 6.

The rearrangement joins TRBV7-2 to TRBJ2-5; D is unclear. Germline V gene lookup returns CDR1 SGHTA and CDR2 FQGNSA. The CDR3 runs 16 residues. V shed 1 base and J shed 5 bases, with 17 bases lying between them. CDR3 sequence reads: CASSLVAAITRETQYF. CDR3 nucleotide sequence: TGTGCCAGCAGCTTAGTGGCGGCCATCACCCGGGAGACCCAGTACTTC.

V is TRBV9 and J is TRBJ2-1; 10 bases align to TRBD2. CDR1 is SGDLS and CDR2 is YYNGEE in the germline V gene. Losses at the gene ends were 3 bases for V and 8 bases for J; bases not matched to a gene: 8. The CDR3 length is 15 residues. CDR3 protein: CASSASGSWVHEQFF. In nucleotides, the CDR3 is TGTGCCAGCAGCGCTAGCGGGAGTTGGGTCCATGAGCAGTTCTTC. Full variable domain (rest looked up from reference TRBV9 and TRBJ2-1): DSGVTQTPKHLITATGQRVTLRCSPRSGDLSVYWYQQSLDQGLQFLIQYYNGEERAKGNILERFSAQQFPDLHSELNLSSLELGDSALYFCASSASGSWVHEQFFGPGTRLTVL.

V and J are TRBV6-5 and TRBJ1-2, with 12 bases aligning to TRBD1. The CDR3 is made up of 15 amino acids. The trim removed 8 bases at V and 6 bases at J, leaving 10 bases unmatched. Germline lookup yields CDR1 MNHEY and CDR2 SVGAGI. CDR3 region: CASSLTGTGGDGYTF. The DNA for the CDR3 is TGTGCCAGCTCCTTGACCGGGACAGGGGGCGATGGCTACACCTTC.